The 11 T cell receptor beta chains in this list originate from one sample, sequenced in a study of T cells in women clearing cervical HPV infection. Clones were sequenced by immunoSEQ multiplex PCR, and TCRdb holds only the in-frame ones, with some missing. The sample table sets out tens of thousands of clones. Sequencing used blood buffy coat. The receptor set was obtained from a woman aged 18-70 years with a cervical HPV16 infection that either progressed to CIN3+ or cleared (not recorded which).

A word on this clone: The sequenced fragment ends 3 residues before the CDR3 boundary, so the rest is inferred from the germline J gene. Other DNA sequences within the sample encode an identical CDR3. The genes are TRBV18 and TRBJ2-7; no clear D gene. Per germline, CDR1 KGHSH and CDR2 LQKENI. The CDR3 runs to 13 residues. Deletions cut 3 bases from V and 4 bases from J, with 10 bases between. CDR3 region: CASSPTIGYEQYF. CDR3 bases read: TGTGCCAGCTCACCCACTATAGGATACGAG.

The covered CDR3 bases are TGTGCCAGTAGTATTTGGAGGGGGCGCGATCAGCCC. Translated: CASSIWRGRDQP. The CDR3 reads in full as CASSIWRGRDQPQHF. The V and J genes are TRBV19 and TRBJ1-5, with 7 bases identical to TRBD1. The read terminates 3 residues ahead of where the CDR3 ends, so the germline J gene completes it. Germline V gene lookup returns CDR1 LNHDA and CDR2 SQIVND (reference sequence). V was clipped by 3 bases and J by 5 bases; unmatched bases: 7. This CDR3 comprises 15 residues.

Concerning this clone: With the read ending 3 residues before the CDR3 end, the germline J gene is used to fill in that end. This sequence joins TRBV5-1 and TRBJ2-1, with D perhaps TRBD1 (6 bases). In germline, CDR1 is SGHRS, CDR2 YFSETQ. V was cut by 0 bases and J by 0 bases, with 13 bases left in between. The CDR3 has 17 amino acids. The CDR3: CASSLAGQLSSYNEQFF. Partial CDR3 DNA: TGCGCCAGCAGCTTGGCCGGACAGCTGAGCTCCTACAATGAG.

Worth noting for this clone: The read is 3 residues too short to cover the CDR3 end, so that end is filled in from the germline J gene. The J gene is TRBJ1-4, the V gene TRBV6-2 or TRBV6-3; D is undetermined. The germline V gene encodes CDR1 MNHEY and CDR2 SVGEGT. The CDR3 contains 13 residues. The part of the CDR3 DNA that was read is TGTGCCAGCAGCTGGGCAGATAATTCACCA. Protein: CASSWADNSP. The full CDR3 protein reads CASSWADNSPLFF.

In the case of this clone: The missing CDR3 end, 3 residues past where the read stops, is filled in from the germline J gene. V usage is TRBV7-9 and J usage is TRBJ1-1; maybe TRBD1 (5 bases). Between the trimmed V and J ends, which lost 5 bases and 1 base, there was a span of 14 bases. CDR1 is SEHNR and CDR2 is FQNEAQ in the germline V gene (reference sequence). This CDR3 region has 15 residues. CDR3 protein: CASSSLGGWNTEAFF. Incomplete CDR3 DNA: TGTGCCAGCAGCAGTCTCGGGGGGTGGAACACTGAA. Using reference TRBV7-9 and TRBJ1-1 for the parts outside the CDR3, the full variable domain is DTGVSQNPRHKITKRGQNVTFRCDPISEHNRLYWYRQTLGQGPEFLTYFQNEAQLEKSRLLSDRFSAERPKGSFSTLEIQRTEQGDSAMYLCASSSLGGWNTEAFFGQGTRLTVV.

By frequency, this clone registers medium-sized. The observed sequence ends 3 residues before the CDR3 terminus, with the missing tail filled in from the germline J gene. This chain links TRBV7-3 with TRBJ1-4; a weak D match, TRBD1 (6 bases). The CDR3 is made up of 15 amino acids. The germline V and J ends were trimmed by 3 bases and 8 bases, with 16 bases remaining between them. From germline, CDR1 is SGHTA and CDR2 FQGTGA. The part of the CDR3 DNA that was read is TGTGCCAGCAGCTTCCAACAGGGAAGAGGGGAAAAA. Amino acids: CASSFQQGRGEK. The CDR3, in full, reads CASSFQQGRGEKLFF.

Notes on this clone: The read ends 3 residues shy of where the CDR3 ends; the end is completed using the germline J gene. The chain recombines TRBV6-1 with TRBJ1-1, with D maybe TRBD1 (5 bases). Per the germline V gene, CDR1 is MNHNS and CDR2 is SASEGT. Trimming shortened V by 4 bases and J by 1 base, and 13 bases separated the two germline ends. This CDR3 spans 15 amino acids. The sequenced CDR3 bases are TGTGCCAGCAGTGGGGGGGGTTCCGGGAACACTGAA. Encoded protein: CASSGGGSGNTE. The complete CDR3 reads CASSGGGSGNTEAFF.

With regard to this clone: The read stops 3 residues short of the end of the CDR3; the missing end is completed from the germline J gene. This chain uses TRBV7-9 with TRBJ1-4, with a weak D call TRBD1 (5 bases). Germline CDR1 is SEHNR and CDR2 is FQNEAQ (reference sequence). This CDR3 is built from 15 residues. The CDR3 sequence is CASSAAQGGNSPLFF. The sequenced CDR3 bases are TGTGCCAGCAGCGCCGCCCAGGGTGGTAATTCACCA. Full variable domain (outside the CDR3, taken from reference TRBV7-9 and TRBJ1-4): DTGVSQNPRHKITKRGQNVTFRCDPISEHNRLYWYRQTLGQGPEFLTYFQNEAQLEKSRLLSDRFSAERPKGSFSTLEIQRTEQGDSAMYLCASSAAQGGNSPLFFGSGTQLSVL.

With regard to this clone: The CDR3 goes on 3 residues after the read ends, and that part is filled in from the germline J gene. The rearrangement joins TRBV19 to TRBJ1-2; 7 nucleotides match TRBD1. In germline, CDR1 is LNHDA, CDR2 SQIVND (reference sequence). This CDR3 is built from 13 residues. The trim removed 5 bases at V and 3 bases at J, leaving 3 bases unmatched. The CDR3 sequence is CASSVDRYYGYTF. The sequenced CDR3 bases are TGTGCCAGTAGTGTGGACAGGTACTATGGC.

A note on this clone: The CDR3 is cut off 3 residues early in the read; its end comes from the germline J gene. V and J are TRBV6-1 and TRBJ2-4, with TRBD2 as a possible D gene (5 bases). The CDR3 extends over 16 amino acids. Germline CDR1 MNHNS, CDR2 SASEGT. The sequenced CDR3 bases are TGTGCCAGCAGTGAAAGGAGCGGCCAGATTAACTATGGT. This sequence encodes CASSERSGQINYG. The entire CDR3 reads CASSERSGQINYGQYF.

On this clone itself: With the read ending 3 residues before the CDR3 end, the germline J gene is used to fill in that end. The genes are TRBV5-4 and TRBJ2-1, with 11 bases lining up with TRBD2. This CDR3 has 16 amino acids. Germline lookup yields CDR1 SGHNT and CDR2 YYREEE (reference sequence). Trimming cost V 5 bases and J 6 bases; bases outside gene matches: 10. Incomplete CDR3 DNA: TGTGCCAGCAGAACCAGCCTAGCGGGGGGCCGCAATGAG. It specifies CASRTSLAGGRNE. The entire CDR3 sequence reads CASRTSLAGGRNEQFF.